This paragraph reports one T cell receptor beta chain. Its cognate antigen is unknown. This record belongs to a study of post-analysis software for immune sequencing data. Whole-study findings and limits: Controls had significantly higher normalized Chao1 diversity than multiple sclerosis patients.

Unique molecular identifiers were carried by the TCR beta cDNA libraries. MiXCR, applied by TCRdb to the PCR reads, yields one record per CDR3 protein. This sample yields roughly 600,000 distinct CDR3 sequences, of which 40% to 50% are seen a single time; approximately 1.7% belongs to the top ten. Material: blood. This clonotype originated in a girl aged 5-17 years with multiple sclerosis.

The CDR3 reads CSVVDTRTEAFF. The CDR3 DNA reads TGCAGCGTGGTGGACACGCGCACTGAAGCTTTCTTT. The gene calls are TRBV29-1 and TRBJ1-1; a weak D match, TRBD1 (5 bases). CDR1 is SQVTM, CDR2 ANQGSEA, per germline. The CDR3 length is 12 residues. Between the trimmed V and J ends, which lost 6 bases and 4 bases, there was a span of 12 bases.